The 5 T cell receptor beta chains given below trace back to one sample, sequenced in a study of cytomegalovirus exposure and HLA in healthy donors. 60 Vbeta and 13 Jbeta primers were used in PCR. TCRdb's table, derived via immunoSEQ multiplex PCR, lists solely in-frame clones and lacks some. The sample comprises fewer than 200,000 clones, over 75% of which are singletons, and 3.5% to 5% rests with the top ten. Sequenced sample: PBMCs. These receptors originate from a man between 40 and 49 years old in good health and CMV-seronegative.

The CDR3 is CASSLAGPPDTQYF. The CDR3 DNA sequence: TGCGCCAGCAGCTTGGCAGGGCCCCCAGATACGCAGTATTTT. The V call is TRBV5-1, the J call TRBJ2-3, with D tentatively TRBD1 (5 bases). The CDR3 consists of 14 residues. In germline, CDR1 is SGHRS, CDR2 YFSETQ. Trimming took off 0 bases at V and 4 bases at J, with 9 bases between the two ends.

The rearrangement joins TRBV30 to TRBJ1-2; 8 bases agree with TRBD1. V shed 0 bases, J shed 6 bases, and the junction held 6 bases outside the gene matches. CDR1 is GTSNPN and CDR2 is SVGIG in the germline V gene (reference sequence). This CDR3 has 14 residues. The CDR3 is CAWSVIGRGHGYTF. In nucleotides, the CDR3 is TGTGCCTGGAGTGTCATCGGCAGGGGGCATGGCTACACCTTC.

V and J are TRBV7-2 and TRBJ1-1; D ambiguous. Trimming took off 10 bases at V and 6 bases at J, with 18 bases between the two ends. Per germline, CDR1 SGHTA and CDR2 FQGNSA. There are 13 residues in the CDR3. DNA of the CDR3: TGTGCCACTAGCTTAGTGTCTCTTTCTGAAGCTTTCTTT. This codes for CATSLVSLSEAFF.

This chain joins TRBV10-2 and TRBJ2-7; 10 bases fit TRBD1. Unmatched junction bases numbered 3, after V lost 0 bases and J lost 4 bases. Germline V gene lookup returns CDR1 WSHSY and CDR2 SAAADI. The CDR3 has 15 residues. In DNA, the CDR3 is TGCGCCAGCAGTGAGTCGTCGGGACAGGGGTACGAGCAGTACTTC. Translating gives CASSESSGQGYEQYF.

The chain employs TRBV7-9 and TRBJ2-7, with TRBD1 matching over 11 bases. Germline lookup yields CDR1 SEHNR and CDR2 FQNEAQ (reference sequence). This CDR3 region has 17 residues. Trimming took 4 bases from V and 1 from J; bases not matched to a gene: 9. CDR3 in amino acids: CASSSGQGASDSYEQYF. In DNA form, the CDR3 reads TGTGCCAGCAGCTCCGGACAGGGGGCGTCGGATTCCTACGAGCAGTACTTC.